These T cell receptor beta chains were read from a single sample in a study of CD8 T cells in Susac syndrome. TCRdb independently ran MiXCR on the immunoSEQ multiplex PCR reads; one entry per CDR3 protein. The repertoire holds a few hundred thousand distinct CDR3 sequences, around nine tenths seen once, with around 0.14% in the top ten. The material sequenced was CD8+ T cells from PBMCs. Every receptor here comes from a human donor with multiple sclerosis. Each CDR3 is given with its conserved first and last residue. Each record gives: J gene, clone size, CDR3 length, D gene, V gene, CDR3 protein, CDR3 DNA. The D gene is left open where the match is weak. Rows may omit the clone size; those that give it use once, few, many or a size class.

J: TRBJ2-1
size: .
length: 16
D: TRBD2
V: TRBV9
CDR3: CASSVASGISYNEQFF
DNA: TGTGCCAGCAGCGTAGCTAGCGGGATTTCCTACAATGAGCAGTTCTTC

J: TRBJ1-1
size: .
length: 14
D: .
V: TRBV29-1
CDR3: CSVDWESLNTEAFF
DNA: TGCAGCGTTGATTGGGAGTCCTTGAACACTGAAGCTTTCTTT

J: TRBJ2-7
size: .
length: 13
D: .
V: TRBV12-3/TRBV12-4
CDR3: CASSSSLEKEQYF
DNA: TGTGCCAGCAGTTCTTCACTAGAAAAGGAGCAGTACTTC

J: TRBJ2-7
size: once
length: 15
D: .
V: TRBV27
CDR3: CASSFAPGGAYEQYF
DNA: TGTGCCAGCAGTTTTGCGCCAGGGGGGGCCTACGAGCAGTACTTC

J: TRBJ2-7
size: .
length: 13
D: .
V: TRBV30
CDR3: CAWSDRVSYEQYF
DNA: TGTGCCTGGAGTGACAGGGTGTCCTACGAGCAGTACTTC

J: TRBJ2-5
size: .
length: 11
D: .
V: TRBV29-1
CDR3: CSVEKPETQYF
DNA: TGCAGCGTTGAGAAACCAGAGACCCAGTACTTC

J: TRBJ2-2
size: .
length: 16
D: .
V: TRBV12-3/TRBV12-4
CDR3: CASSLMTRRPTGELFF
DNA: TGTGCCAGCAGTTTAATGACTCGCAGGCCCACCGGGGAGCTGTTTTTT

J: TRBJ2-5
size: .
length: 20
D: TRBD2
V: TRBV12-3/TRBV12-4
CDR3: CASRGVEQALAGGYQETQYF
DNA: TGTGCCAGCAGGGGCGTGGAGCAAGCCTTGGCGGGGGGTTACCAAGAGACCCAGTACTTC

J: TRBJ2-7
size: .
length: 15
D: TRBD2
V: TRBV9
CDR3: CASSVETSGSSEQYF
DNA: TGTGCCAGCAGCGTAGAGACTAGCGGGAGTAGCGAGCAGTACTTC

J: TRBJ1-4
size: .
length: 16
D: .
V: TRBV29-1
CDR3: CSVVVPGGGTNEKLFF
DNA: TGCAGCGTTGTTGTACCCGGCGGGGGAACTAATGAAAAACTGTTTTTT

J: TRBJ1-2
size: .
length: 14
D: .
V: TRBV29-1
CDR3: CSVLTESDSHGYTF
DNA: TGCAGCGTGCTCACGGAGAGCGATTCCCATGGCTACACCTTC

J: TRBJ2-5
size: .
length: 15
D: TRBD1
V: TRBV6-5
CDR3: CASRRDQGAAETQYF
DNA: TGTGCCAGCAGGCGAGATCAGGGGGCGGCAGAGACCCAGTACTTC

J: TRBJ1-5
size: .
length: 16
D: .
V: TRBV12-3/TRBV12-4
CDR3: CASSPRDVGWGQPQHF
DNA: TGTGCCAGCAGTCCCCGAGATGTGGGCTGGGGACAGCCCCAGCATTTT

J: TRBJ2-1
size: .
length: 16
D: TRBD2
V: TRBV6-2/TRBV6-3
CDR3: CASSLLIAGAANEQFF
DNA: TGTGCCAGCAGTCTACTGATAGCGGGGGCTGCCAATGAGCAGTTCTTC

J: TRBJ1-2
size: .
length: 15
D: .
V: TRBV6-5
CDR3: CASSYSTLQNYGYTF
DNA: TGTGCCAGCAGTTACTCGACACTCCAAAACTATGGCTACACCTTC

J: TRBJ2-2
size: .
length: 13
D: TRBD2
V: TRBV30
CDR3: CAWSAGRGGELFF
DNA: TGTGCCTGGAGCGCGGGGAGGGGCGGGGAGCTGTTTTTT

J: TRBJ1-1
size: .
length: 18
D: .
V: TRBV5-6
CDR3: CASSSKPGLRDGNTEAFF
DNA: TGTGCCAGCAGCTCGAAGCCGGGACTCCGGGACGGGAACACTGAAGCTTTCTTT

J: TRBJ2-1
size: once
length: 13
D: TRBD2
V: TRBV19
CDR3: CASSARGRNEQFF
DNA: TGTGCCAGTAGTGCGCGGGGGAGGAATGAGCAGTTCTTC

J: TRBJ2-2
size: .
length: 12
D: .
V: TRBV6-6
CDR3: CASSYSAGELFF
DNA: TGTGCCAGCAGTTACTCCGCCGGGGAGCTGTTTTTT

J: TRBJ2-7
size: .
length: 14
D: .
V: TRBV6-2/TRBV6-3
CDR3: CASSYLVASYEQYF
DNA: TGTGCCAGCAGTTATCTCGTAGCCTCCTACGAGCAGTACTTC

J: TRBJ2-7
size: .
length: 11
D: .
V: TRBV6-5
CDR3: CAAGTAYEQYF
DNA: TGTGCCGCGGGGACAGCCTACGAGCAGTACTTC

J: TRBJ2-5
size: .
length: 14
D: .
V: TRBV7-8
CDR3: CASSFQEGRETQYF
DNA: TGTGCCAGCAGCTTTCAGGAGGGCCGGGAGACCCAGTACTTC

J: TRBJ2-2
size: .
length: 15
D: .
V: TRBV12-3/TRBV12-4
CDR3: CASSLGAIGAGELFF
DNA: TGTGCCAGCAGTTTAGGGGCCATAGGGGCCGGGGAGCTGTTTTTT

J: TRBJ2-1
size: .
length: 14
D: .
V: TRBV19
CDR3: CASSIDDGGNEQFF
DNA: TGTGCCAGTAGTATAGACGATGGGGGTAATGAGCAGTTCTTC

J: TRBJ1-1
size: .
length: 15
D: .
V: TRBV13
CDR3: CASSLGRQMNTEAFF
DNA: TGTGCCAGCAGCTTAGGGCGGCAGATGAACACTGAAGCTTTCTTT

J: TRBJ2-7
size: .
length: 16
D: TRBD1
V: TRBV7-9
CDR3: CASSLGAGTGSYEQYF
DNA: TGTGCCAGCAGCTTAGGTGCCGGGACAGGTTCCTACGAGCAGTACTTC

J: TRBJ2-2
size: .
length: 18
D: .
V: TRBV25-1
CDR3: CASSERQDGRANTGELFF
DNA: TGTGCCAGCAGTGAAAGACAGGACGGCCGGGCCAACACCGGGGAGCTGTTTTTT

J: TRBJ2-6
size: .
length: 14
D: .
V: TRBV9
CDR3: CASSVVSGANVLTF
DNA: TGTGCCAGCAGCGTAGTTTCTGGGGCCAACGTCCTGACTTTC

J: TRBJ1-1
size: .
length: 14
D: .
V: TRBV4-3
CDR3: CASRAPGEDTEAFF
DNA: TGCGCCAGCAGAGCCCCAGGGGAGGACACTGAAGCTTTCTTT

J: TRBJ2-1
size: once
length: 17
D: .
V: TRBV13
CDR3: CASSSGVGSGPYNEQFF
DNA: TGTGCCAGCAGCTCGGGGGTGGGTAGCGGTCCCTACAATGAGCAGTTCTTC

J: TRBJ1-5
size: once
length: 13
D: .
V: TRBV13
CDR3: CASSPGGGGPQHF
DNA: TGTGCCAGCAGCCCTGGGGGGGGAGGACCCCAGCATTTT

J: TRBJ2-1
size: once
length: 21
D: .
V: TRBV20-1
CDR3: CSALTGTDYPVGRAIYNEQFF
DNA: TGCAGTGCGTTAACCGGGACAGACTACCCTGTCGGGAGGGCCATTTACAATGAGCAGTTCTTC

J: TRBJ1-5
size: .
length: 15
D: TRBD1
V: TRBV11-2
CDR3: CASSSGTGALQPQHF
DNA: TGTGCCAGCAGCTCAGGCACAGGGGCCCTACAGCCCCAGCATTTT